This is a list of T cell receptor beta chains from one sample in a study of cytomegalovirus exposure and HLA in healthy donors. Produced via immunoSEQ multiplex PCR; TCRdb's table is partial and in-frame only. Of 260,000 or so clones in the sample, approximately 90% were seen once. The sequenced material came from PBMCs. These receptors came from a man younger than 35 in good health and CMV-seronegative. The CDR3 runs from the conserved cysteine through the conserved F or W. D genes are given only for firm matches. For some rows the clone size is stated as once, few or many, or as a class when expanded; others skip it.

>TRBJ2-7|TRBV7-2|-|15|TRBD1
CASSLGTGGWGEQYF
TGTGCCAGCAGCTTAGGTACAGGGGGCTGGGGCGAGCAGTACTTC
>TRBJ2-2|TRBV21-1|-|18|-
CASSSFLTGTGHTGELFF
TGTGCCAGCAGCAGTTTTTTAACAGGGACAGGACACACCGGGGAGCTGTTTTTT
>TRBJ2-2|TRBV11-3|-|14|-
CASSLYGGSGELFF
TGTGCCAGCAGCTTATATGGGGGGAGCGGGGAGCTGTTTTTT
>TRBJ1-6|TRBV10-2|-|15|TRBD1
CASSESRQGASPLHF
TGCGCCAGCAGTGAGTCCAGACAGGGGGCTTCACCCCTCCACTTT
>TRBJ2-7|TRBV27|-|14|-
CASSSPPMQYEQYF
TGTGCCAGCAGTAGCCCCCCCATGCAATACGAGCAGTACTTC
>TRBJ2-5|TRBV4-3|once|15|TRBD1
CASSQDQGARETQYF
TGCGCCAGCAGCCAAGACCAGGGGGCCCGGGAGACCCAGTACTTC
>TRBJ1-1|TRBV18|-|14|TRBD1
CASSTTQGGTEAFF
TGTGCCAGCTCAACGACGCAGGGGGGAACTGAAGCTTTCTTT
>TRBJ1-3|TRBV18|-|14|-
CASSPQDAGNTIYF
TGTGCCAGCTCGCCCCAGGATGCGGGAAACACCATATATTTT
>TRBJ2-3|TRBV15|-|15|-
CATRPNRVGTDTQYF
TGTGCCACCCGTCCCAACAGGGTAGGCACAGATACGCAGTATTTT
>TRBJ2-3|TRBV14|-|13|-
CASSQGQQDTQYF
TGTGCCAGCAGCCAAGGTCAACAAGATACGCAGTATTTT
>TRBJ1-1|TRBV29-1|-|13|TRBD1
CSASHRGLSEAFF
TGCAGCGCCTCCCATAGGGGGCTCTCTGAAGCTTTCTTT
>TRBJ2-7|TRBV7-2|-|11|-
CASSLALEQYF
TGTGCCAGCAGCTTGGCTCTCGAGCAGTACTTC
>TRBJ1-4|TRBV27|-|15|TRBD1
CASSLRDREGEKLFF
TGTGCCAGCAGTTTAAGGGACAGGGAGGGTGAAAAACTGTTTTTT
>TRBJ2-2|TRBV6-5|-|15|TRBD1
CASSWGQWGNGELFF
TGTGCCAGCAGTTGGGGACAGTGGGGGAACGGGGAGCTGTTTTTT
>TRBJ2-1|TRBV9|-|15|TRBD2
CASSARDYTYNEQFF
TGTGCCAGCAGCGCCCGGGACTACACCTACAATGAGCAGTTCTTC
>TRBJ1-2|TRBV27|-|15|-
CASSFTRGAGYGYTF
TGTGCCAGCAGTTTCACGCGGGGGGCCGGGTATGGCTACACCTTC
>TRBJ2-2|TRBV7-3|-|14|TRBD1
CATSGTGGTGELFF
TGTGCCACCTCCGGGACAGGGGGGACCGGGGAGCTGTTTTTT
>TRBJ2-7|TRBV6-1|few|13|-
CASSETFRGEQYF
TGTGCCAGCAGTGAAACCTTCCGGGGTGAGCAGTACTTC
>TRBJ2-3|TRBV25-1|-|16|TRBD2
CASSDPRLAGADTQYF
TGTGCCAGCAGTGATCCTAGACTAGCGGGAGCAGATACGCAGTATTTT
>TRBJ2-5|TRBV2|once|12|-
CASSVGPGTQYF
TGTGCCAGCAGTGTTGGCCCAGGGACCCAGTACTTC
>TRBJ2-1|TRBV6-5|-|14|TRBD2
CASSYGGDWDEQFF
TGTGCCAGCAGTTATGGGGGGGATTGGGATGAGCAGTTCTTC
>TRBJ2-1|TRBV29-1|-|17|-
CSVVPLGGVSSYNEQFF
TGCAGCGTTGTTCCATTGGGCGGGGTAAGCTCCTACAATGAGCAGTTCTTC
>TRBJ2-3|TRBV28|-|20|-
CASSFTATKLRRESTDTQYF
TGTGCCAGCAGTTTTACCGCGACCAAGCTAAGGCGGGAAAGCACAGATACGCAGTATTTT
>TRBJ2-1|TRBV6-6|-|16|TRBD2
CASSPLTSGDDGEQFF
TGTGCCAGCAGTCCATTAACTAGCGGGGATGATGGTGAGCAGTTCTTC
>TRBJ2-2|TRBV11-2|-|15|TRBD2
CASSSTSGYTGELFF
TGTGCCAGCAGCTCCACTAGCGGTTACACCGGGGAGCTGTTTTTT
>TRBJ2-1|TRBV27|-|14|-
CASSSLVRGDEQFF
TGTGCCAGCAGTTCCCTAGTGCGGGGTGATGAGCAGTTCTTC
>TRBJ1-1|TRBV2|-|15|TRBD1
CASSEIGTGRTEAFF
TGTGCCAGCAGTGAAATTGGGACAGGGCGGACTGAAGCTTTCTTT
>TRBJ2-1|TRBV23-1|-|15|-
CASSQRRQFYNEQFF
TGCGCCAGCAGTCAGCGAAGACAGTTCTACAATGAGCAGTTCTTC
>TRBJ2-3|TRBV10-3|-|14|-
CAISELQATDTQYF
TGTGCCATCAGTGAGCTACAGGCCACAGATACGCAGTATTTT
>TRBJ2-1|TRBV30|-|13|-
CAWSVQAYNEQFF
TGTGCCTGGAGTGTACAAGCCTACAATGAGCAGTTCTTC
>TRBJ1-4|TRBV7-2|-|15|-
CASSLSGQDYEKLFF
TGTGCCAGCAGCTTATCGGGACAAGATTATGAAAAACTGTTTTTT
>TRBJ2-1|TRBV13|-|14|TRBD2
CASKSRDYLNEQFF
TGTGCCAGCAAGTCCCGGGACTACTTGAATGAGCAGTTCTTC